One T cell receptor (beta chain) is described in this entry. The antigen is undetermined. This specimen belongs to a study of cytomegalovirus exposure and HLA in healthy donors. Study as a whole: Sequencing of about 179 million T cells in an earlier analysis found some 100 million unique TCR beta sequences. The study, taken as a whole, reports: Among TCR sequences, most were rare, though some public TCRs appeared in many donors.

With 60 Vbeta and 13 Jbeta primers, the PCR was carried out. The assay was immunoSEQ multiplex PCR, and TCRdb's table has in-frame clones only and misses some. The table records around 140,000 clones, 60% to 80% of them present only once. Germline V CDR1 and CDR2: SNHLY, FYNNEI. The V gene end was trimmed by 5 bases and the J gene end by 6 bases; junction bases not matched to a gene: 14. The CDR3 sequence is 16 residues long. What was sequenced was PBMCs. The receptor was derived from a male donor in good health and CMV-seronegative. The chain combines TRBV2 with TRBJ1-1; 8 nucleotides line up with TRBD1. The CDR3 sequence: CASSPSLDRGHPEAFF. DNA for the CDR3: TGTGCCAGCAGTCCCAGTTTAGACAGGGGCCATCCTGAAGCTTTCTTT.